These T cell receptor beta chains were read from a single sample in a study of T cell responses to AZD1222 COVID-19 vaccine. TCRdb keeps only in-frame clones here, not all; method: immunoSEQ multiplex PCR. The sample carries 130,000 or so clones, 75% to 95% recorded once. This specimen consisted of peripheral blood, obtained on day 0 of AZD1222 vaccination. The receptors derive from an adult in good health. Both conserved end residues are part of each CDR3. A D gene is named only where the DNA matches it firmly. Rows may omit the clone size; those that give it use once, few, many or a size class.

>.|TRBD1|TRBJ1-1|14|TRBV6-1
TGTGCCAGCAGTGAAAATTCAGGGGGCGGTGAAGCTTTCTTT
CASSENSGGGEAFF
>.|.|TRBJ2-3|15|TRBV28
TGTGCCAGCAGCTTTTTAGACCAAAGCACAGATACGCAGTATTTT
CASSFLDQSTDTQYF
>.|.|TRBJ2-7|17|TRBV7-2
TGTGCCAGCACCTGGGGTACTGGGGCAGGGCATCTGAGGGAGCAGTACTTC
CASTWGTGAGHLREQYF
>.|TRBD1|TRBJ2-4|15|TRBV4-1
TGCGCCAGCTCGGACAGGGGCCTTGCCAAAAACATTCAGTACTTC
CASSDRGLAKNIQYF
>.|TRBD1|TRBJ1-5|16|TRBV5-8
TGTGCCAGCAGCCCATCGACAGGGGCCAGCAATCAGCCCCAGCATTTT
CASSPSTGASNQPQHF
>.|.|TRBJ2-1|17|TRBV9
TGTGCCAGCAGCGTAGTAGATGACGGTCAACCCTACAATGAGCAGTTCTTC
CASSVVDDGQPYNEQFF
>.|.|TRBJ2-7|13|TRBV7-2
TGTGCCAGCAGTCCCGTGGCCTCCTACGAGCAGTACTTC
CASSPVASYEQYF
>.|TRBD1|TRBJ1-1|14|TRBV28
TGTGCCAGCAGCCCGGGACAGGGCCGAACTGAAGCTTTCTTT
CASSPGQGRTEAFF
>.|TRBD2|TRBJ2-1|15|TRBV15
TGTGCCACCAGCTTAGGGACTAGCGGGGGGAGTGAGCAGTTCTTC
CATSLGTSGGSEQFF
>.|.|TRBJ2-7|15|TRBV7-2
TGTGCCAGCAGCCAACTACAGGGAAGCTCCTACGAGCAGTACTTC
CASSQLQGSSYEQYF
>.|.|TRBJ2-3|17|TRBV4-3
TGCGCCAGCAGCCAGGGCGGGACTCTCTCCCGCACAGATACGCAGTATTTT
CASSQGGTLSRTDTQYF
>.|TRBD2|TRBJ2-1|16|TRBV11-2
TGTGCCAGCAGCTTAGGCGCGGGGGGCCCGTACAATGAGCAGTTCTTC
CASSLGAGGPYNEQFF
>once|.|TRBJ1-5|14|TRBV5-6
TGTGCCAGCAGTTTGGGACTTCTCAATCAGCCCCAGCATTTT
CASSLGLLNQPQHF
>.|.|TRBJ1-5|14|TRBV6-1
TGTGCCAGCAGTGAAAGGCAGATTAATCAGCCCCAGCATTTT
CASSERQINQPQHF
>.|.|TRBJ2-4|17|TRBV9
TGTGCCAGCAGCGTAAAGGGAGGAGGGGGGGCCGAAAACATTCAGTACTTC
CASSVKGGGGAENIQYF
>.|.|TRBJ2-5|13|TRBV12-3/TRBV12-4
TGTGCCAGCAGTCTAATAGGGACACCTCTACAGTACTTC
CASSLIGTPLQYF
>.|.|TRBJ2-2|13|TRBV7-2
TGTGCCAGCAGCTCCCTACAGGTCGGGGAGCTGTTTTTT
CASSSLQVGELFF
>.|.|TRBJ2-7|12|TRBV6-6
TGTGCCAGCAGTCCGGGGCCGAGAGAGCAGTACTTC
CASSPGPREQYF
>.|.|TRBJ1-4|15|TRBV9
TGTGCCAGCAGCGTTAGTAGCGGACCAAATGAAAAACTGTTTTTT
CASSVSSGPNEKLFF
>.|.|TRBJ2-7|12|TRBV7-3
TGTGCCAGCAGCTTAGGGTCCTACGAGCAGTACTTC
CASSLGSYEQYF
>.|.|TRBJ1-1|16|TRBV28
TGTGCCAGCAGTTTGTCGGGCCCCGGGTCGGACACTGAAGCTTTCTTT
CASSLSGPGSDTEAFF
>.|TRBD1|TRBJ2-7|13|TRBV11-2
TGTGCCAGCAGCCCAGACAGGGTCTACGAGCAGTACTTC
CASSPDRVYEQYF
>.|.|TRBJ2-2|15|TRBV6-5
TGTGCCAGCAGTTACGTACAGGGAGGGACCGGGGAGCTGTTTTTT
CASSYVQGGTGELFF
>.|.|TRBJ1-5|11|TRBV28
TGTGCCAGCAGTTCCCTTCAGCCCCAGCATTTT
CASSSLQPQHF
>.|.|TRBJ2-7|14|TRBV6-5
TGTGCCAGCAGTCCCTTGACAGTTACCTACGAGCAGTACTTC
CASSPLTVTYEQYF
>.|.|TRBJ1-2|14|TRBV5-8
TGTGCCAGCAGCCTCATGGGGGTCAACTATGGCTACACCTTC
CASSLMGVNYGYTF
>once|.|TRBJ2-1|13|TRBV9
TGTGCCAGCAGCGTGGGGGGGCCCAATGAGCAGTTCTTC
CASSVGGPNEQFF
>.|.|TRBJ1-1|13|TRBV11-3
TGTGCCAGCAGCTTAGCCCCTTGGACTGAAGCTTTCTTT
CASSLAPWTEAFF
>.|.|TRBJ1-5|15|TRBV28
TGTGCCAGCAGTTTATTATCAGGGGGCAATCAGCCCCAGCATTTT
CASSLLSGGNQPQHF
>.|.|TRBJ2-7|11|TRBV30
TGTGCCTGGAGCCCAGGAGACGAGCAGTACTTC
CAWSPGDEQYF
>.|.|TRBJ2-1|15|TRBV7-2
TGTGCCAGCTGTCTTTCGATCCTCCAGGGCAATGAGCAGTTCTTC
CASCLSILQGNEQFF
>.|TRBD1|TRBJ1-2|16|TRBV9
TGTGCCAGCAGCGAAACCCGGGACAGGGGTGTACGGGGCTACACCTTC
CASSETRDRGVRGYTF
>.|.|TRBJ2-3|15|TRBV2
TGTGCCAGCAGTGAGTACGGGGGCTCGGCAGATACGCAGTATTTT
CASSEYGGSADTQYF
>.|.|TRBJ1-1|11|TRBV2
TGTGCCAGCAGGACTTACACTGAAGCTTTCTTT
CASRTYTEAFF
>.|TRBD1|TRBJ2-7|16|TRBV10-1
TGCGCCAGCTCTAACGGGGGCCCGGGACAGGGGGAAGAGCAGTACTTC
CASSNGGPGQGEEQYF
>.|.|TRBJ1-2|12|TRBV24-1
TGTGCCACCAGTGAGGGTTTCGGCGGCTACACCTTC
CATSEGFGGYTF
>.|.|TRBJ1-1|14|TRBV10-2
TGCGCCAGCAGTGAGTTCGTGAGGGTAGCTGAAGCTTTCTTT
CASSEFVRVAEAFF
>.|.|TRBJ2-7|15|TRBV19
TGTGCCAGTAGTATACAGGGTGGGACCTCCTACGAGCAGTACTTC
CASSIQGGTSYEQYF
>few|.|TRBJ1-6|18|TRBV4-2
TGTGCCAGCAGCCAAGAGGGGAGAGGGTATAGCGATAATTCACCCCTCCACTTT
CASSQEGRGYSDNSPLHF
>once|.|TRBJ2-7|13|TRBV2
TGTGCCAGCAGCGGGCCCCGCGGGGACGAGCAGTACTTC
CASSGPRGDEQYF
>.|TRBD1|TRBJ1-1|14|TRBV2
TGTGCCAACGAAGCGACAGGGGGACACACTGAAGCTTTCTTT
CANEATGGHTEAFF
>.|.|TRBJ1-1|15|TRBV6-5
TGTGCCAGCAGTAAACCAGGGACGCGGGCCACTGAAGCTTTCTTT
CASSKPGTRATEAFF
>few|.|TRBJ2-7|11|TRBV23-1
TGCGCCCCCCGGACGGATTACGAGCAGTACTTC
CAPRTDYEQYF
>once|.|TRBJ1-4|14|TRBV19
TGTGCCAAACCAGTAGCGGGAACTAATGAAAAACTGTTTTTT
CAKPVAGTNEKLFF
>.|.|TRBJ2-3|13|TRBV19
TGTGCCAGTAGTACCGACAGGGACTATACGCAGTATTTT
CASSTDRDYTQYF
>.|.|TRBJ1-1|12|TRBV2
TGTGCCAACAAGAGACAGGACACTGAAGCTTTCTTT
CANKRQDTEAFF
>.|.|TRBJ1-1|13|TRBV2
TGTGCCAGCATCGGTAACGGGAACACTGAAGCTTTCTTT
CASIGNGNTEAFF